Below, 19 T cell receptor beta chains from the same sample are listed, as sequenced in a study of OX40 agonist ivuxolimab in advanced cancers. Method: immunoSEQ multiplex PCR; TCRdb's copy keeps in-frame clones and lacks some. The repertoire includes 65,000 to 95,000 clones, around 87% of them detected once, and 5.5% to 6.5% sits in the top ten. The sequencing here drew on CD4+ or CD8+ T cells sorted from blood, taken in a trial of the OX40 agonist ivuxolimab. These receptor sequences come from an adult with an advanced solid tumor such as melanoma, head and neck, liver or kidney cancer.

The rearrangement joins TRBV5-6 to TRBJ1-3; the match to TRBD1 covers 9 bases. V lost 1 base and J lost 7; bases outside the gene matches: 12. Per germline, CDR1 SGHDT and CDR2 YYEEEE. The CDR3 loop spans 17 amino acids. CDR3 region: CASSLTGQGNGWNTIYF. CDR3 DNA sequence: TGTGCCAGCAGCTTGACGGGACAGGGCAATGGTTGGAACACCATATATTTT. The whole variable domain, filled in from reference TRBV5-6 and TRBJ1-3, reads DAGVTQSPTHLIKTRGQQVTLRCSPKSGHDTVSWYQQALGQGPQFIFQYYEEEERQRGNFPDRFSGHQFPNYSSELNVNALLLGDSALYLCASSLTGQGNGWNTIYFGEGSWLTVV.

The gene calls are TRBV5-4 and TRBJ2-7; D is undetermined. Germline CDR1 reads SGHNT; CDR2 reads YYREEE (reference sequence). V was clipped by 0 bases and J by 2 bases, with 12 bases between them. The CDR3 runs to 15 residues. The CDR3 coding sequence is TGTGCCAGCAGCTTGGAGTCGGGTTCTCCCTACGAGCAGTACTTC. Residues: CASSLESGSPYEQYF.

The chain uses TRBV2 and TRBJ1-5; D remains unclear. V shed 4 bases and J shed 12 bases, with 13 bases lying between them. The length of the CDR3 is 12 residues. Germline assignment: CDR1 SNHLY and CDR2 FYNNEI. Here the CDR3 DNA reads TGTGCCAGCAGTGTGGCACCCAAGGGCCAGCATTTT. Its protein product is CASSVAPKGQHF.

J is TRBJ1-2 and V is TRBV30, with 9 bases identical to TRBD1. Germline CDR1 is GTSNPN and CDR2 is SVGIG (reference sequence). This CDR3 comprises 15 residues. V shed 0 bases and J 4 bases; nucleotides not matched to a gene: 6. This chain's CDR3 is CAWSVPPGQGYGYTF. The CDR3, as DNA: TGTGCCTGGAGTGTACCACCGGGACAGGGCTATGGCTACACCTTC.

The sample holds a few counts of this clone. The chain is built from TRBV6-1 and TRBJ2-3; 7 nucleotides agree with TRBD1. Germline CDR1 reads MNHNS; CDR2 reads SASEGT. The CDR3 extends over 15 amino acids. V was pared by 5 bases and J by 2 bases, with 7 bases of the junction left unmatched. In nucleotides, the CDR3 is TGTGCCAGCAGTCCTACAGGGGCAATCACAGATACGCAGTATTTT. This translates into CASSPTGAITDTQYF.

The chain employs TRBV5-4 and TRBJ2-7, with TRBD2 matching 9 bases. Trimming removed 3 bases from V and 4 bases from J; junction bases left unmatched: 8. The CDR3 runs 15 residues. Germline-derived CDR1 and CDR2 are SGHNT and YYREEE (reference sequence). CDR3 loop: CASSSVGRGGYEQYF. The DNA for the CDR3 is TGTGCCAGCAGCTCCGTGGGGCGGGGGGGATACGAGCAGTACTTC. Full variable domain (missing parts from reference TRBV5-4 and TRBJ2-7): ETGVTQSPTHLIKTRGQQVTLRCSSQSGHNTVSWYQQALGQGPQFIFQYYREEENGRGNFPPRFSGLQFPNYSSELNVNALELDDSALYLCASSSVGRGGYEQYFGPGTRLTVT.

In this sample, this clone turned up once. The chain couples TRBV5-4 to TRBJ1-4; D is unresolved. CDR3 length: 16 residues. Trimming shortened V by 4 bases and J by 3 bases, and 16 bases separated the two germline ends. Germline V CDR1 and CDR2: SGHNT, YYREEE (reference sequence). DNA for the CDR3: TGTGCCAGCAGCCCTGACCCTCCACCACCTAATGAAAAACTGTTTTTT. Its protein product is CASSPDPPPPNEKLFF.

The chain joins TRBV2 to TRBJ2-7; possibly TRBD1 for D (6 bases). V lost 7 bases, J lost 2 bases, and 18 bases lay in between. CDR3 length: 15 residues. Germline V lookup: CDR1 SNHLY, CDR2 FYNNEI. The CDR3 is CASNGRGTDTYEQYF. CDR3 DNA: TGTGCCAGCAATGGAAGGGGGACGGACACCTACGAGCAGTACTTC.

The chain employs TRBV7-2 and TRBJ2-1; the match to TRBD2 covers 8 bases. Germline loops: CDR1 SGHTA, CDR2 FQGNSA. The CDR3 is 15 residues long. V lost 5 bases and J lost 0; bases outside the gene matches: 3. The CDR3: CASSQSGSSYNEQFF. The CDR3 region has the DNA TGTGCCAGCAGCCAAAGCGGGAGCTCCTACAATGAGCAGTTCTTC.

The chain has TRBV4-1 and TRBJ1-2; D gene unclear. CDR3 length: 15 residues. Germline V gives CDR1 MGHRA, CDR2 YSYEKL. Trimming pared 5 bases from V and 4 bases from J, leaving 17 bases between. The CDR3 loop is CASSGRSRVAYGYTF. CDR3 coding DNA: TGCGCCAGCAGCGGAAGATCCCGGGTGGCCTATGGCTACACCTTC.

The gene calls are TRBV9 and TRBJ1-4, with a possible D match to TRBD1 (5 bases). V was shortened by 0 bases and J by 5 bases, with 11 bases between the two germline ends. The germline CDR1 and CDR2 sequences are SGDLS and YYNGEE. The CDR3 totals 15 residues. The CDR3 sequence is CASSVEGRENEKLFF. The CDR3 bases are TGTGCCAGCAGCGTAGAGGGACGGGAAAATGAAAAACTGTTTTTT.

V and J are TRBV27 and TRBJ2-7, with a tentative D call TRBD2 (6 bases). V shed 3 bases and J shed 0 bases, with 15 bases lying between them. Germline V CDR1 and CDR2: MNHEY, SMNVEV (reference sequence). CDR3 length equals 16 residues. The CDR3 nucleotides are TGTGCCAGCAGTTTGTCCGCTAGCGCGAGCTCCTACGAGCAGTACTTC. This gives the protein CASSLSASASSYEQYF.

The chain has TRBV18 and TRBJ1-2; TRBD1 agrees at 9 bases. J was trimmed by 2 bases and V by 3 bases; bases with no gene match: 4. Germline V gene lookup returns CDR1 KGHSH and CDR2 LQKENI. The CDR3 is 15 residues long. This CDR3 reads CASSPKQGANYGYTF. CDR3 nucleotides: TGTGCCAGCTCACCGAAACAGGGGGCAAACTATGGCTACACCTTC.

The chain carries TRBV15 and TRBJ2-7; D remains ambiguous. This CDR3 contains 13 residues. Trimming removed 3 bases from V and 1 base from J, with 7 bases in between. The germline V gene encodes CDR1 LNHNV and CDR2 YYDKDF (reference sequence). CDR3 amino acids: CATSRGRSYEQYF. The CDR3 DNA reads TGTGCCACCAGCAGGGGCAGGTCCTACGAGCAGTACTTC.

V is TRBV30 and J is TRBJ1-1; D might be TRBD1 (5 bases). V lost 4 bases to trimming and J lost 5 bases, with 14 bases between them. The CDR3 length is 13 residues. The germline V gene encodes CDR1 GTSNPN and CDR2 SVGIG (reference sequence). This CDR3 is CAWNGGVGTEAFF. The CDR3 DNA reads TGTGCCTGGAACGGGGGGGTGGGTACTGAAGCTTTCTTT.

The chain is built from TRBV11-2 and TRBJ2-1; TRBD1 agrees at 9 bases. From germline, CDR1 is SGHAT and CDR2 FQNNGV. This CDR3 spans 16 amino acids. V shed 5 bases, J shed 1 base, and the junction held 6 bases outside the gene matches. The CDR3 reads CASSPKGQGSYNEQFF. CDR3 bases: TGTGCCAGCAGCCCAAAGGGACAGGGATCCTACAATGAGCAGTTCTTC.

The CDR3 region has the DNA TGTGCCAGCAATACAGCAACTAATGAAAAACTGTTTTTT. Its translation is CASNTATNEKLFF. This chain joins TRBV6-1 and TRBJ1-4; no clear D. The CDR3 is made up of 13 amino acids. V was cut by 7 bases and J by 0 bases, with 6 bases left in between. The germline V gene encodes CDR1 MNHNS and CDR2 SASEGT.

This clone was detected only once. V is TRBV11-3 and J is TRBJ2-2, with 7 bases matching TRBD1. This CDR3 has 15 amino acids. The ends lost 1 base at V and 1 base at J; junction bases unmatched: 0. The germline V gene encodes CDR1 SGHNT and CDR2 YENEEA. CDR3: CASSLGTGNTGELFF. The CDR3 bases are TGTGCCAGCAGCTTAGGGACAGGGAACACCGGGGAGCTGTTTTTT.

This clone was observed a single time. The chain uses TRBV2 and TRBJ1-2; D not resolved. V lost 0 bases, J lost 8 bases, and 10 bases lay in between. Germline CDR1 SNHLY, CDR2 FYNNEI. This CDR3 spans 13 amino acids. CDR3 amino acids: CASSEAPDGGYTF. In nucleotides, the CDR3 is TGTGCCAGCAGTGAAGCGCCGGACGGCGGCTACACCTTC.